The 12 T cell receptor beta chains in this list originate from one sample, sequenced in a study of cytomegalovirus exposure and HLA in healthy donors. Primers included in the PCR were 60 Vbeta and 13 Jbeta primers. Repertoires were generated with immunoSEQ multiplex PCR, while TCRdb's copy carries only in-frame clones and drops some. Seen here are around 62,000 clones, 60% to 80% observed once, and the top ten hold 4% to 5.5%. Sequenced input: PBMCs. The source is a male donor in good health and CMV-seropositive.

The rearrangement joins TRBV7-8 to TRBJ2-1, with 7 bases that match TRBD2. J was trimmed by 5 bases and V by 5 bases; bases with no gene match: 9. This CDR3 has 15 residues. Germline V gene lookup returns CDR1 SGHVS and CDR2 FQNEAQ. The CDR3 loop reads CASSRTRDYNNEQFF. CDR3 DNA sequence: TGTGCCAGCAGCCGCACTCGGGACTACAACAATGAGCAGTTCTTC.

This chain connects TRBV9 to TRBJ1-1, with D unclear. The ends were cut back, 1 base at V and 0 bases at J, with 10 bases in the middle. Per the germline V gene, CDR1 is SGDLS and CDR2 is YYNGEE. There are 15 residues in the CDR3. CDR3 sequence (DNA): TGTGCCAGCAGCGTATTACGACAAATGAACACTGAAGCTTTCTTT. This gives the protein CASSVLRQMNTEAFF.

V usage is TRBV27 and J usage is TRBJ2-7; the match to TRBD1 covers 10 bases. The germline gives CDR1 MNHEY, CDR2 SMNVEV (reference sequence). This CDR3 region has 15 residues. V gave up 5 bases and J gave up 2 bases; unmatched junction bases: 6. The CDR3 is CASSASGTGAYEQYF. In DNA, the CDR3 is TGTGCCAGCAGTGCCTCCGGGACAGGGGCCTACGAGCAGTACTTC.

The chain carries TRBV13 and TRBJ1-1; TRBD1 aligns across 7 bases. The CDR3 extends over 14 amino acids. The V and J ends lost 5 bases and 4 bases, in that order; junction bases with no gene match: 7. The germline V gene encodes CDR1 PRHDT and CDR2 FYEKMQ (reference sequence). The DNA for the CDR3 is TGTGCCAGCAGCCCTCGGGACAGAAGCACTGAAGCTTTCTTT. This encodes CASSPRDRSTEAFF.

The chain is built from TRBV2 and TRBJ1-4; D may be TRBD1 (5 bases). The germline V gene encodes CDR1 SNHLY and CDR2 FYNNEI. The CDR3 totals 15 residues. Trimming took off 4 bases at V and 8 bases at J, with 17 bases between the two ends. CDR3 protein: CASSVKGRIGEKLFF. The CDR3 bases are TGTGCCAGCAGTGTCAAGGGGCGGATAGGGGAAAAACTGTTTTTT.

The rearrangement links TRBV2 to TRBJ1-5; D is uncertain. The germline CDR1 and CDR2 sequences are SNHLY and FYNNEI. The length of the CDR3 is 17 residues. Trimming cost V 1 base and J 2 bases, with 15 bases left between them. The CDR3 region is CASSEGPQSSGNQPQHF. CDR3 DNA: TGTGCCAGCAGTGAAGGGCCCCAGTCCTCTGGCAATCAGCCCCAGCATTTT. Filled out from reference TRBV2 and TRBJ1-5, the complete variable domain reads EPEVTQTPSHQVTQMGQEVILRCVPISNHLYFYWYRQILGQKVEFLVSFYNNEISEKSEIFDDQFSVERPDGSNFTLKIRSTKLEDSAMYFCASSEGPQSSGNQPQHFGDGTRLSIL.

The J gene is TRBJ2-7, the V gene TRBV5-6; 8 nucleotides match TRBD1. CDR3 size: 14 residues. Germline V gene lookup returns CDR1 SGHDT and CDR2 YYEEEE. The junction had 6 bases not matched to a gene; V was cut back by 4 bases and J by 3 bases. CDR3 bases: TGTGCCAGCAGCGGGGACAGGCCGGACTACGAGCAGTACTTC. Translated: CASSGDRPDYEQYF.

The V gene is TRBV5-4, the J gene TRBJ2-7, with TRBD1 matching 7 bases. The CDR3 is 13 residues long. Germline V gives CDR1 SGHNT, CDR2 YYREEE (reference sequence). The V segment lost 0 bases and the J segment 7 bases; nucleotides outside the gene matches: 4. As DNA, the CDR3 is TGTGCCAGCAGCTTGGAGGGGGCGCGGGAGCAGTACTTC. This encodes CASSLEGAREQYF.

This chain links TRBV7-9 with TRBJ1-1; a possible D gene is TRBD1 (6 bases). There are 13 residues in the CDR3. V lost 9 bases and J lost 0, with 11 bases in between. The germline gives CDR1 SEHNR, CDR2 FQNEAQ (reference sequence). This chain's CDR3 is CASGQTMNTEAFF. Written as DNA, the CDR3 is TGTGCCAGTGGACAGACAATGAACACTGAAGCTTTCTTT.

The table lists this clone with a few counts. The gene calls are TRBV10-2 and TRBJ1-4, with D maybe TRBD1 (6 bases). Trimming pared 1 base from V and 6 bases from J, leaving 15 bases between. The CDR3 length is 16 residues. The V gene's germline CDR1 is WSHSY and CDR2 SAAADI. This CDR3 reads CASSEFGGGAYEKLFF. The CDR3 nucleotides are TGCGCCAGCAGTGAGTTTGGCGGGGGGGCTTATGAAAAACTGTTTTTT.

The chain has TRBV28 and TRBJ1-2; weak D call: TRBD1 (6 bases). Per the germline V gene, CDR1 is MDHEN and CDR2 is SYDVKM. The ends were cut back, 7 bases at V and 3 bases at J, with 15 bases in the middle. The CDR3 runs 14 residues. This CDR3 is CASTEAQGDYGYTF. The CDR3 DNA reads as TGTGCCAGCACCGAGGCACAGGGTGACTATGGCTACACCTTC.

The gene calls are TRBV13 and TRBJ2-7, with D possibly TRBD2 on 6 matching bases. Germline V gene data show CDR1 as PRHDT and CDR2 as FYEKMQ (reference sequence). Trimming took off 3 bases at V and 2 bases at J, with 11 bases between the two ends. The CDR3 has 14 residues. The chain's CDR3 is CASSLERTTYEQYF. The CDR3 nucleotides are TGTGCCAGCAGCTTGGAGCGGACTACCTACGAGCAGTACTTC.